This T cell receptor beta chain was observed in a study of blood T cell repertoires in COVID-19. Original methodology: Counts of nucleated cells, estimated from reference gene primer amplification, were obtained. Profiling relied on immunoSEQ multiplex PCR, and the TCRdb table lists in-frame clones only, not all of them. That table gives V, J and clone size, and the DNA gave D and trimming. Of 50,000 or so clones listed, approximately 81% are singletons. The CDR3 is made up of 14 amino acids. V trimming: 8 bases; J trimming: 7 bases; junction bases outside the gene matches: 7. CDR1 and CDR2 (germline): SEHNR, FQNEAQ (reference sequence).

Sequenced: peripheral blood. The TCR originated in a man aged 35-49 years with active COVID-19. The chain couples TRBV7-9 to TRBJ2-2; 10 bases are a match to TRBD1. CDR3 residues: CASLRQGAGGELFF. The CDR3 DNA reads as TGTGCCAGCCTCCGACAGGGGGCGGGCGGGGAGCTGTTTTTT.